This T cell receptor beta chain appears in the sequencing data of a study of cytomegalovirus exposure and HLA in healthy donors. Study details: Around 180 million T cells yielded 110 million or so unique TCR beta sequences in earlier analysis. Study-level results: Later findings reportedly placed an Asian-associated ancestry cluster below the roughly 670-donor mean for N-insertions. CMV serostatus stood as the only immune exposure information on hand.

The junction had 13 bases not matched to a gene; V was cut back by 4 bases and J by 0 bases. This CDR3 has 18 residues. Looked up from germline, CDR1 is MRHNA and CDR2 is SNTAGT. As for this clone: Its antigen is currently unknown. The final CDR3 position lacks the conserved phenylalanine or tryptophan, pointing to a likely read error.

Primers included in the PCR were 60 Vbeta and 13 Jbeta primers. Profiling relied on immunoSEQ multiplex PCR, and the TCRdb table lists in-frame clones only, not all of them. The top ten clones hold 9.5% to 13% of a sample with fewer than 250,000 clones, around 86% of them seen once. The chain carries TRBV6-4 and TRBJ1-1; TRBD1 matches at 8 bases. The sample taken for sequencing was PBMCs. The TCR originated in a woman in her fifties or sixties in good health and CMV-seropositive. The CDR3 loop reads CASSASPVTGVMNTEAFS. CDR3 bases: TGTGCCAGCAGTGCCTCCCCAGTGACAGGGGTCATGAACACTGAAGCTTTCTCT.